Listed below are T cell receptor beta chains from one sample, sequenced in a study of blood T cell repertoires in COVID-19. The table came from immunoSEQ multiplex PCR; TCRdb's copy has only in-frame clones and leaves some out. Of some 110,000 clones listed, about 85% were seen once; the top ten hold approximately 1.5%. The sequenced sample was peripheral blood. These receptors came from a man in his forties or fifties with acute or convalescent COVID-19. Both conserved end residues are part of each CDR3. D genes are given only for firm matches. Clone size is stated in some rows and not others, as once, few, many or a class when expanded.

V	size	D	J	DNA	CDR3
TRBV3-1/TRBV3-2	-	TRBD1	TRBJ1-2	TGTGCCAGCAGCCGGGACAGGAGATCCTATGGCTACACCTTC	CASSRDRRSYGYTF
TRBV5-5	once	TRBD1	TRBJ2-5	TGTGCCAGCAGCTTGGCGACAGGGGGGAGTCAGGAGACCCAGTACTTC	CASSLATGGSQETQYF
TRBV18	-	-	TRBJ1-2	TGTGCCAGCTCACCCCTGGGCGAATCCTATGGCTACACCTTC	CASSPLGESYGYTF
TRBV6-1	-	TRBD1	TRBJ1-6	TGTGCCAGCAGTGAAAGGACAGGGACCCTTAGCCTTTCACCCCTCCACTTT	CASSERTGTLSLSPLHF
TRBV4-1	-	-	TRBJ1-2	TGCGCCAGCAGATGGCTAGGGGCCGACTATGGCTACACCTTC	CASRWLGADYGYTF
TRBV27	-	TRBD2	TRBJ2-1	TGTGCCACCCAGCGACTAGCGGGGGGGACCAATGAGCAGTTCTTC	CATQRLAGGTNEQFF
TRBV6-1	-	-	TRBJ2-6	TGTGCCAGCAGACACGACAGGACTGGGGCCAACGTCCTGACTTTC	CASRHDRTGANVLTF
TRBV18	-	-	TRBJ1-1	TGTGCCAGCTCACCACTGGACAGTCCGACGAGCGAAGCTTTCTTT	CASSPLDSPTSEAFF
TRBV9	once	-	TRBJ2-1	TGTGCCAGCAGCCCGACTCGTGGGTACAATGAGCAGTTCTTC	CASSPTRGYNEQFF
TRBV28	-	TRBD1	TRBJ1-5	TGTGCCAGCAGTTTATTTTCTCTCCCGACAGGGGACAATCAGCCCCAGCATTTT	CASSLFSLPTGDNQPQHF
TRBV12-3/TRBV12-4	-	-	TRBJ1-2	TGTGCCAGCAGTCGAGTTAACTATGGCTACACCTTC	CASSRVNYGYTF
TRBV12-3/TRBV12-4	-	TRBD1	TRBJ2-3	TGTGCCTCAGGGGGCCTAAGCACAGATACGCAGTATTTT	CASGGLSTDTQYF
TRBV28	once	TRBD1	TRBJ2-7	TGTGCCAGCAGTTCTCGTCGGGACAGGGGGAGATCGGCGTACGAGCAGTACTTC	CASSSRRDRGRSAYEQYF
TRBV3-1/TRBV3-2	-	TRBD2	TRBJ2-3	TGTGCCAGCAGCCCGACGAGCGGGAGGGCGGGGAATACGCAGTATTTT	CASSPTSGRAGNTQYF
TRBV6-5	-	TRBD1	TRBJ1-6	TGTGCCAGCAGTTCACGGGGACAGGGTGGCAATTCACCCCTCCACTTT	CASSSRGQGGNSPLHF
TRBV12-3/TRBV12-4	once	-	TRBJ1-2	TGTGCCACCCGGATGGGACCGGCGGGGGGCTACACCTTC	CATRMGPAGGYTF
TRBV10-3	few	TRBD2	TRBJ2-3	TGTGCCATCAGCATGGGACTAGCGGGCACAGATACGCAGTATTTT	CAISMGLAGTDTQYF
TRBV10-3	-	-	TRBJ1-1	TGTGCCATCAGTGAGTCGGGAGCCAACACTGAAGCTTTCTTT	CAISESGANTEAFF
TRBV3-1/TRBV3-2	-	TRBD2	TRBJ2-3	TGTGCCAGCAGCCAAGATATTACTAGCGGAAACACAGATACGCAGTATTTT	CASSQDITSGNTDTQYF
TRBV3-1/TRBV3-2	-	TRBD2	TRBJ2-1	TGTGCCAGCAGCCAACCCGGGGGACTAGCGGGAGGGAATGAGCAGTTCTTC	CASSQPGGLAGGNEQFF
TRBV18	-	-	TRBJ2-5	TGTGCCAGCTCACCACAAGAGGGAGAGACCCAGTACTTC	CASSPQEGETQYF
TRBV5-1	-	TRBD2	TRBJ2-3	TGCGCCAGCAGTCTCCAGGGAGGGACTAGCGGGAGGATCACAGATACGCAGTATTTT	CASSLQGGTSGRITDTQYF
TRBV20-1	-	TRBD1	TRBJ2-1	TGCAGTGCCCGACTCGGACAGGGGTGGTTCTTC	CSARLGQGWFF
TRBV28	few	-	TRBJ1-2	TGTGCCAGCAGTTTACGCAGGGATAACTATGGCTACACCTTC	CASSLRRDNYGYTF
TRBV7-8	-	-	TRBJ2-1	TGTGCCAGCAGCTTAGCAGTAGCGGTAAGGGAGCAGTTCTTC	CASSLAVAVREQFF
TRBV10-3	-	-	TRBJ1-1	TGTGCCATCAGCGCGGACAGAAAGAACACTGAAGCTTTCTTT	CAISADRKNTEAFF
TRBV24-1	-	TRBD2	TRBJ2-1	TGTGCCACCAGTGACCCGGAGAGCGGGAGGTCAGGGGAGCAGTTCTTC	CATSDPESGRSGEQFF
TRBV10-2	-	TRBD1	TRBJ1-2	TGCGCCACGGGACAGGCGTCCAACTATGGCTACACCTTC	CATGQASNYGYTF
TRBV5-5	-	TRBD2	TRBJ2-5	TGTGCCAGCAGCTTGGGGCTGCGGGGGGGCCTGGAGACCCAGTACTTC	CASSLGLRGGLETQYF
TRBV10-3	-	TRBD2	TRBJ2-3	TGTGCCATCAGTGAAGATTCGGGAGCGGGGGGCGGGACGCAGTATTTT	CAISEDSGAGGGTQYF
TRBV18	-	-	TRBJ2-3	TGTGCCAGCTCACCACCTGATCGAGAACCGGATACGCAGTATTTT	CASSPPDREPDTQYF
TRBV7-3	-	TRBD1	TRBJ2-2	TGTGCCAGCAGCTTAATCCGGACAGGGGGTACCGGGGAGCTGTTTTTT	CASSLIRTGGTGELFF
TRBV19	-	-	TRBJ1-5	TGTGCCAGTAGTAGGCGGGGTGGCAATCAGCCCCAGCATTTT	CASSRRGGNQPQHF
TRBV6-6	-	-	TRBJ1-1	TGTGCCAGCAGTAGACAGGATACAAACACTGAAGCTTTCTTT	CASSRQDTNTEAFF
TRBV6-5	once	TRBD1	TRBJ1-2	TGTGCCAGCAGTTACTCTCGGACAGGGGGCTCCTATGGCTACACCTTC	CASSYSRTGGSYGYTF
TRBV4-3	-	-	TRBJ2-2	TGCGCCAGCAGCCAAAGGGGTCTAGACTTTAACACCGGGGAGCTGTTTTTT	CASSQRGLDFNTGELFF
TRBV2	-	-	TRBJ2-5	TGTGCCAGCAGCGCGCCCATGAACCTAAAAGAGACCCAGTACTTC	CASSAPMNLKETQYF
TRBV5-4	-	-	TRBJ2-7	TGTGCCAGCAGCTTGTCACCGAGCTCCTACGAGCAGTACTTC	CASSLSPSSYEQYF
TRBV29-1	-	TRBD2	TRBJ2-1	TGCAGCGTGGCGGGACTAGCGGGGGGTTCCTACTCCTACAATGAGCAGTTCTTC	CSVAGLAGGSYSYNEQFF
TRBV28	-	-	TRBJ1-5	TGTGCCAGCAGTAATACAGGGCTATTGGCCCAGCATTTT	CASSNTGLLAQHF
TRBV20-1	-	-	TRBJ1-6	TGCAGTGCTAGTCTCACGGAGAATTCACCCCTCCACTTT	CSASLTENSPLHF
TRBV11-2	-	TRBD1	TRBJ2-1	TGTGCCAGCAGCAGGACAGGGTTCTCCTACAATGAGCAGTTCTTC	CASSRTGFSYNEQFF
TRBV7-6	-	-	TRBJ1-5	TGTGCCAGCAGCCCAGGGGATTATAGCAATCAGCCCCAGCATTTT	CASSPGDYSNQPQHF
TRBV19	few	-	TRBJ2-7	TGTGCCAGTAGTATAAATGCAGGGCTGAACGAGCAGTACTTC	CASSINAGLNEQYF
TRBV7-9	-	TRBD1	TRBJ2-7	TGTGCCAGCAGCACCTCGACAGGGGGCGAGCAGTACTTC	CASSTSTGGEQYF
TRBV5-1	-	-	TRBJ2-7	TGCGCCAGCAGCCCCCCGAGGGACTTCTCCTACGAGCAGTACTTC	CASSPPRDFSYEQYF
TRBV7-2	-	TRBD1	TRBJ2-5	TGTGCCAGCAGCCCAGACAGGGGGGGAGAGACCCAGTACTTC	CASSPDRGGETQYF
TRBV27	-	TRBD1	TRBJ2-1	TGTGCCAGCAGTGCAACCGGGACAGGGGACAATGAGCAGTTCTTC	CASSATGTGDNEQFF
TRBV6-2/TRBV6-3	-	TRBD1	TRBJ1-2	TGTGCCAGCAGTTACGCGACAGGGGAGGATGGCTACACCTTC	CASSYATGEDGYTF
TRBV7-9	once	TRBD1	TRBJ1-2	TGTGCCAGCAGTAGCCCGGGACAGGGTTTCTATGGCTACACCTTC	CASSSPGQGFYGYTF